This record covers a single T cell receptor beta chain. Only in-frame clones appear in the TCRdb table, and some are missing; sequencing was by immunoSEQ multiplex PCR. The profile shows tens of thousands of clones, about four fifths of them singletons. This entry belongs to a study of T cells in tuberculosis. About the study: The T cells targeted glucose monomycolate, a mycobacterial lipid, via CD1B.

After thawing and overnight rest, PBMC were stained with GMM-loaded CD1B tetramer, viability dye and anti-CD3 for sorting. CD1B tetramers were loaded with Rhodococcus equi-derived C32 glucose monomycolate. CD14-expressing monocytes were removed from PBMC before cryopreservation and sorting. J gave up 5 bases and V 3 bases, and 7 bases lay outside the gene matches. The CDR3 has 16 amino acids. CDR1 KGHSH and CDR2 LQKENI come from the germline V gene. Sequencing was done on a sample of CD1b-GMM tetramer-negative cells sorted from PBMCs. The TCR was taken from an adult woman with latent tuberculosis. The chain couples TRBV18 to TRBJ2-1; 10 nucleotides align to TRBD1. CDR3 sequence: CASSPRTGTGDNEQFF. The DNA for the CDR3 is TGTGCCAGCTCACCTCGAACCGGGACAGGGGACAATGAGCAGTTCTTC.